This T cell receptor beta chain was found in a study of blood T cell repertoires in COVID-19. Study-level information: The samples span acute and convalescent COVID-19 from the United States, Italy and Spain.

The Seattle patients joined while their infection was active and were tracked longitudinally afterward. In the original workflow: Researchers report that nucleated cell counts were estimated from reference gene primer amplification. Data came from immunoSEQ multiplex PCR; TCRdb stores just in-frame clones and leaves some out. V, J and clone size reflect that table, while D and trimming were determined from the DNA. The sample yields 35,000 to 40,000 clones, 87% seen once. Germline V lookup: CDR1 SGHAT, CDR2 FQNNGV. The CDR3 sequence is 13 residues long. Trimming removed 6 bases from V and 4 bases from J, with 12 bases in between.

This clonotype was obtained from a man between 60 and 75 years old with COVID-19, enrolled during active disease. This chain links TRBV11-2 with TRBJ1-2, with D tentatively TRBD1 (6 bases). Sequencing used peripheral blood. The CDR3 spells CASSPGESYGYTF. The CDR3 DNA follows: TGTGCCAGCAGTCCAGGGGAGAGCTATGGCTACACCTTC. Full variable domain (remainder filled in from reference TRBV11-2 and TRBJ1-2): EAGVAQSPRYKIIEKRQSVAFWCNPISGHATLYWYQQILGQGPKLLIQFQNNGVVDDSQLPKDRFSAERLKGVDSTLKIQPAKLEDSAVYLCASSPGESYGYTFGSGTRLTVV.